The next 10 T cell receptor beta chains were all read from a single sample in a study of Graves' ophthalmopathy and Graves' hyperthyroidism. Beta-chain TCR CDR3 regions were amplified from RNA transcripts. An opening RT-PCR round employed HTBI primers and preceded a second-round multiplex PCR. One entry per CDR3 protein, called by TCRdb with MiXCR from the multiplex PCR reads. The sample lists about 240,000 distinct CDR3 sequences; around 50% were seen once. The material sequenced was peripheral blood. Every receptor here comes from an adult man with Graves' ophthalmopathy.

This clonotype was found a few times. V gene TRBV9 combines with J gene TRBJ1-2, with 8 positions matching TRBD1. The CDR3 consists of 15 residues. Germline CDR1 and CDR2: SGDLS and YYNGEE. Unmatched junction bases numbered 6, after V lost 0 bases and J lost 5 bases. CDR3 region: CASSVDGQGAYGYTF. CDR3 nucleotides: TGTGCCAGCAGCGTAGATGGGCAGGGGGCATATGGCTACACCTTC.

The V call is TRBV24-1, the J call TRBJ2-5; 10 positions match TRBD2. This CDR3 comprises 14 residues. Germline V gene sequence: CDR1 KGHDR, CDR2 SFDVKD. Trimming removed 11 bases from V and 2 bases from J; junction bases left unmatched: 7. The CDR3 protein is CASRTSGVQETQYF. The CDR3 nucleotides read TGTGCCAGCAGAACTAGCGGGGTTCAAGAGACCCAGTACTTC.

This sequence joins TRBV12-3 or TRBV12-4 and TRBJ1-5; no firm D call. The CDR3 sequence is 13 residues long. Trimming removed 7 bases from V and 1 base from J, with 8 bases in between. The DNA for the CDR3 is TGTGCCAGCATGGGAGACAGCAATCAGCCCCAGCATTTT. Translated, it gives CASMGDSNQPQHF.

The rearrangement uses TRBV12-3 or TRBV12-4 and TRBJ1-1; D perhaps matches TRBD1 (5 bases). V was trimmed by 3 bases and J by 5 bases, leaving 13 bases between them. The CDR3 is 14 residues long. CDR3 nucleotide sequence: TGTGCCAGCAGTTTTGAGGCCCGGGGGACTGAAGCTTTCTTT. This sequence encodes CASSFEARGTEAFF.

The chain uses TRBV5-5 and TRBJ1-2, with D possibly matching TRBD1 (5 bases). Deletions cut 2 bases from V and 7 bases from J, with 15 bases between. The CDR3 is 14 residues long. CDR1 is SGHKS, CDR2 YYEKEE, per germline (reference sequence). The CDR3 coding sequence is TGTGCCAGCAGCTTAATACCCACTGGGGGTGGCTACACCTTC. This gives the protein CASSLIPTGGGYTF.

The genes are TRBV25-1 and TRBJ1-4; 9 bases match TRBD1. V gave up 6 bases and J gave up 5 bases; unmatched junction bases: 7. Germline CDR1 is MGHDK and CDR2 is SYGVNS. CDR3 length: 15 residues. The CDR3 DNA reads TGTGCCAGCAGCCAAGGGGACAGGGAAAATGAAAAACTGTTTTTT. Encoded protein: CASSQGDRENEKLFF.

Regarding this clonotype: At one boundary the junction diverges from the germline segment, which might be a read error. The chain joins TRBV6-5 to TRBJ2-7, with TRBD2 matching over 7 bases. CDR1 and CDR2 from the germline V gene are MNHEY and SVGAGI. The CDR3 contains 15 residues. CDR3 protein: CAISESGGSSYEQYF. As DNA, the CDR3 is TGTGCCATCAGTGAGTCGGGCGGGAGCTCCTACGAGCAGTACTTC.

V gene TRBV15 combines with J gene TRBJ1-2, with 7 bases aligning to TRBD1. CDR1 and CDR2 from the germline V gene are LNHNV and YYDKDF (reference sequence). V lost 10 bases, J lost 1 base, and 12 bases stayed unmatched. The CDR3 contains 15 residues. CDR3 protein: CASSSRAGGNYGYTF. CDR3 DNA sequence: TGTGCCAGCAGTTCGAGGGCAGGGGGTAACTATGGCTACACCTTC. The full variable domain, with the rest looked up from reference TRBV15 and TRBJ1-2, is DAMVIQNPRYQVTQFGKPVTLSCSQTLNHNVMYWYQQKSSQAPKLLFHYYDKDFNNEADTPDNFQSRRPNTSFCFLDIRSPGLGDTAMYLCASSSRAGGNYGYTFGSGTRLTVV.

This rearrangement joins TRBV10-3 to TRBJ2-5; unclear D gene. The germline gives CDR1 ENHRY, CDR2 SYGVKD. The CDR3 runs to 13 residues. The V gene lost 4 bases and the J gene lost 2 bases, with 8 bases spanning the gap. DNA of the CDR3: TGTGCCATCAGTGTTGGTCAGCAAGAGACCCAGTACTTC. Translating it yields CAISVGQQETQYF.

The count of this clonotype is one. Germline and junction disagree at one end, which may indicate a read error. The V call is TRBV7-9, the J call TRBJ1-2, with a possible D match to TRBD1 (5 bases). The CDR3 has 13 amino acids. CDR1 is SEHNR, CDR2 FQNEAQ, per germline (reference sequence). CDR3 sequence (DNA): TGTGCCAGCAACTTAGGCCAGGGTTATGGCTACACCTTC. It yields the protein CASNLGQGYGYTF.